This TCR beta chain originates from a study of T cell repertoires in aging, cancer and after chemotherapy. TRB rearrangements spanning V, D and J were amplified using mixed TRB-A/B primers. TCRdb passed the multiplex PCR reads through MiXCR, listing each CDR3 protein once. Counted here are under 5,000 distinct CDR3 sequences, roughly two fifths occurring once; the ten biggest clones make up 3.6%. TCR beta rearrangements were amplified from peripheral blood genomic DNA. The CDR3 is 14 residues long. Germline trimming cut 8 bases from V and 0 bases from J; bases unmatched to any gene: 4. Germline V gene sequence: CDR1 LNHNV, CDR2 YYDKDF (reference sequence). This clonotype rates as medium-sized (0.01 to 0.1%).

The rearrangement uses TRBV15 and TRBJ2-1, with 7 bases matching TRBD2. The sample was blood. The TCR originated in a human donor with a blood cancer. CDR3 bases: TGTGCCACCTCCTGGGGGGGCTCCTACAATGAGCAGTTCTTC. Its protein product is CATSWGGSYNEQFF.